This TCR beta chain derives from a study of patients and donors after allogeneic stem cell transplantation. Using its own MiXCR run on the RT-PCR reads, TCRdb lists one record per CDR3 protein. In the table there are about 960,000 distinct CDR3 sequences, roughly 18% of which are singletons. Notes on this clonotype: At one boundary the junction diverges from the germline segment, which might be a read error.

CDR3 length: 13 amino acids. Germline V gene sequence: CDR1 ENHRY, CDR2 SYGVKD. The sequence derives from a human donor who was either an allogeneic HSCT recipient or a stem cell or donor lymphocyte infusion donor (not recorded which). It is not recorded whose cells these are; they may come from a transplant donor. Sequenced sample: blood, either unsorted or a sorted T cell fraction (not recorded which). The chain uses TRBV10-3 and TRBJ2-1, with 8 bases lining up with TRBD2. The CDR3 reads CAVSGGVNNEQFF. The CDR3 DNA reads as TGTGCCGTCAGCGGGGGAGTGAACAATGAGCAGTTCTTC.